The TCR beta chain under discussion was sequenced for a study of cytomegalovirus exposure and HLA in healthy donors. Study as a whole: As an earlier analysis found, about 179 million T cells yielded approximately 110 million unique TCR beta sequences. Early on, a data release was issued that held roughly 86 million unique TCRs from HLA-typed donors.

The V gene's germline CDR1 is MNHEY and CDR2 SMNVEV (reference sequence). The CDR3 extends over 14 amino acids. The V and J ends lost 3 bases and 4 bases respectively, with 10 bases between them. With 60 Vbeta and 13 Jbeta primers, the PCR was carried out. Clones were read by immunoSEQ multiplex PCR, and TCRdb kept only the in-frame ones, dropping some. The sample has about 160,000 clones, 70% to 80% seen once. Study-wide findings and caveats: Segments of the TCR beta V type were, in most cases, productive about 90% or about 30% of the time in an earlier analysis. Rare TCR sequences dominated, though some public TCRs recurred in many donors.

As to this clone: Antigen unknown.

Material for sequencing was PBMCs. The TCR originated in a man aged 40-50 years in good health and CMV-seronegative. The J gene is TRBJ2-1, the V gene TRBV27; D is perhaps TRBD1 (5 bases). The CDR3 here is CASSFLTGYNEQFF. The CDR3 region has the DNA TGTGCCAGCAGTTTCCTTACAGGTTACAATGAGCAGTTCTTC.